This T cell receptor beta chain derives from a study of cytomegalovirus exposure and HLA in healthy donors. The CDR3 has 15 amino acids. The V gene's germline CDR1 is MRHNA and CDR2 SNTAGT. V lost 3 bases and J 6 bases, leaving 16 bases between the germline ends. Researchers ran the PCR with 60 Vbeta and 13 Jbeta primers. Data came from immunoSEQ multiplex PCR; TCRdb stores just in-frame clones and leaves some out. The profile shows around 130,000 clones, roughly three quarters of them singletons. This clone was recorded only once. The antigen is undetermined. Regarding the study as a whole: The study assumed roughly uniform donor sequencing depth for presence/absence analyses. According to the study, 150 to 200 TCR beta chains were cytomegalovirus-associated.

The sequenced sample consisted of PBMCs. V and J are TRBV6-4 and TRBJ2-3; perhaps TRBD2 as D (6 bases). This receptor was identified in a woman aged 18-29 years in good health and CMV-seronegative. The CDR3 protein is CASSELGGVSDTQYF. DNA of the CDR3: TGTGCCAGCAGTGAACTGGGAGGTGTTTCGGATACGCAGTATTTT.